The subject of this entry is one T cell receptor beta chain. In blood CD8+ and CD4+ T cells, TCR beta underwent sequencing. The entry originates in a study of CD8 T cells in Susac syndrome. The CDR3 length is 16 residues. Per the germline V gene, CDR1 is MNHEY and CDR2 is SMNVEV (reference sequence). Trimming removed 8 bases from V and 3 bases from J, with 22 bases in between. The RNA input was about 0.45 to 1 ug, and it was reverse transcribed with random hexamers. The immunoSEQ assay covered 54 Vbeta and 13 Jbeta segments for CDR3. TCRdb re-called the immunoSEQ multiplex PCR reads with MiXCR, one entry per CDR3 protein. The data hold some 120,000 distinct CDR3 sequences, with 90% to 95% observed a single time.

The sequence was collected from a human donor in good health. The sequencing input was CD4+ T cells from PBMCs. The chain recombines TRBV27 with TRBJ1-1; maybe TRBD1 (5 bases). The CDR3 spells CASGPPGSNRHTEAFF. For the CDR3, the DNA is TGTGCCAGCGGCCCCCCAGGGAGTAATCGTCACACTGAAGCTTTCTTT.